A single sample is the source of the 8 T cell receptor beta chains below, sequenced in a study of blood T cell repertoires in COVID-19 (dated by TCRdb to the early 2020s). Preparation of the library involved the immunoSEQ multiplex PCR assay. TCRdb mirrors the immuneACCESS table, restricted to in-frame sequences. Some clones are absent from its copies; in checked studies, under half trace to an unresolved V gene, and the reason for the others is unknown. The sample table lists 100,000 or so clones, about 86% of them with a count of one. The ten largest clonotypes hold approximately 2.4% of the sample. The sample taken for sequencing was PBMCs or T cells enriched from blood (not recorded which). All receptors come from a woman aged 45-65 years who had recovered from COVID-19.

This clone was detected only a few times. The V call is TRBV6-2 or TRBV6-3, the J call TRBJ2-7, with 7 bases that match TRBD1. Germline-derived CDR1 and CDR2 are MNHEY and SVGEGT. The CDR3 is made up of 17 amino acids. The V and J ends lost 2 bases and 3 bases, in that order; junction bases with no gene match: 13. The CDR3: CASSYEVTGQTNYEQYF. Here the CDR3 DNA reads TGTGCCAGCAGTTACGAAGTCACGGGACAGACCAACTACGAGCAGTACTTC.

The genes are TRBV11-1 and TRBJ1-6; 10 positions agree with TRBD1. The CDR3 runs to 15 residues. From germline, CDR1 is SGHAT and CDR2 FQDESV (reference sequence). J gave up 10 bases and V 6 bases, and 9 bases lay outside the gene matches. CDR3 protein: CASRDAGTGASPLHF. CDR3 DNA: TGTGCCAGCAGGGACGCCGGGACAGGGGCCTCACCCCTCCACTTT.

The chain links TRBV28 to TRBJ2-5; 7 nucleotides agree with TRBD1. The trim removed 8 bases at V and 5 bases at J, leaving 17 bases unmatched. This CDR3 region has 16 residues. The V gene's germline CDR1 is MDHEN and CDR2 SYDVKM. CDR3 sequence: CASGQTGRVAGETQYF. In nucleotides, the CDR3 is TGTGCCAGCGGGCAGACAGGGCGGGTGGCCGGGGAGACCCAGTACTTC.

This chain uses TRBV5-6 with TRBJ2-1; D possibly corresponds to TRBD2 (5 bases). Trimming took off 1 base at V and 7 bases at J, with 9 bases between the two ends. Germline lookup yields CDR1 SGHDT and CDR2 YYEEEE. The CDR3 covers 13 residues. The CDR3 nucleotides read TGTGCCAGCAGCTTGTATTCGGGGAATGAGCAGTTCTTC. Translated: CASSLYSGNEQFF.

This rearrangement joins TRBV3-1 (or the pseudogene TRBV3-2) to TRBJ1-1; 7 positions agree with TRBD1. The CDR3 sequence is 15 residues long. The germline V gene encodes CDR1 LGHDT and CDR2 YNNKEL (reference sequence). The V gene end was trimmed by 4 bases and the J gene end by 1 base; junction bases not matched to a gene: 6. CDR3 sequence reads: CASSPTGSGNTEAFF. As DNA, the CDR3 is TGTGCCAGCAGCCCGACAGGGTCAGGGAACACTGAAGCTTTCTTT.

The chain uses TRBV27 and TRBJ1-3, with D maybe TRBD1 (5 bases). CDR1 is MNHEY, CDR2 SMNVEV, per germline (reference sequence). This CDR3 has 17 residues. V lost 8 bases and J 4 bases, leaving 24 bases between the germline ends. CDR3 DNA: TGTGCCAGCTACGGTGGAAAAGCAGGGTTTTCCGGAAACACCATATATTTT. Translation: CASYGGKAGFSGNTIYF.

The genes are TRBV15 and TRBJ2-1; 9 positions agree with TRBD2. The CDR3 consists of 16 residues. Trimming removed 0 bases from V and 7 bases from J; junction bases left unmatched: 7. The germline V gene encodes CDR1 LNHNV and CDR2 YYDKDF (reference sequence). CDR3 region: CATSRDKGREGNEQFF. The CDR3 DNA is TGTGCCACCAGCAGAGATAAGGGGCGGGAGGGGAATGAGCAGTTCTTC.

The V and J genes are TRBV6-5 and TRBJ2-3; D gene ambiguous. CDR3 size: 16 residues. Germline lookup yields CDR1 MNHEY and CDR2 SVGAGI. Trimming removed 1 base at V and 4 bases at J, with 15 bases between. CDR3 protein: CASSYLAHLGSDTQYF. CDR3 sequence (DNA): TGTGCCAGCAGTTACTTAGCACACCTTGGGTCAGATACGCAGTATTTT.